The subject of this entry is one T cell receptor (beta chain). The antigen remains undetermined. Each sorted subset replicate got 200 ng genomic DNA, 25,000 to 35,000 genomes. Sequencing used immunoSEQ multiplex PCR; TCRdb keeps in-frame clones, though not all of them. Among millions of clones listed, 85% to 95% were seen once. This sample is part of a study of shared clonotypes between healthy human individuals. Broader study findings: The study found lower generation probabilities in non-shared clonotypes than in those shared by all four donors.

CD45RO negativity and positive selection for CCR7 defined naive CD8 cells, a population that excluded terminally differentiated effector memory CD45RA+ cells. The CDR3 sequence is 15 residues long. Germline loops: CDR1 SGHRS, CDR2 YFSETQ. V was pared by 4 bases and J by 5 bases, with 6 bases of the junction left unmatched. The source material was naive CD8+ T cells sorted from blood. The chain uses TRBV5-1 and TRBJ2-3; 11 bases line up with TRBD1. The receptor was isolated from a man aged 18 to 29 in good health. Written as DNA, the CDR3 is TGCGCCAGCAGCGCCATGGACAGGGGGCAAGATACGCAGTATTTT. Translating gives CASSAMDRGQDTQYF.